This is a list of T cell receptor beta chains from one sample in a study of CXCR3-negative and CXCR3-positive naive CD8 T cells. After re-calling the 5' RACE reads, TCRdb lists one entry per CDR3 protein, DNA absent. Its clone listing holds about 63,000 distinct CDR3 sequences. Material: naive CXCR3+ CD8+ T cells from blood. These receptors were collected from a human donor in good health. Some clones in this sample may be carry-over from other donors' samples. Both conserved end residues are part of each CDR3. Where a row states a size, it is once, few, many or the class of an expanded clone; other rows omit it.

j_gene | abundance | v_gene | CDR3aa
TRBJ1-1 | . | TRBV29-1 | CSVEERRDSQFFLNTEAFF
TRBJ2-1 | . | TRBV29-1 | CSVETGGSNEQFF
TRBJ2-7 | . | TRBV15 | CATSRDAQDSYEQYF
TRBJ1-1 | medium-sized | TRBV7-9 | CASSSTSLNTEAFF
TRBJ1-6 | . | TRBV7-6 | CASSPTPGINSPLHF
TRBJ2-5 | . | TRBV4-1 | CAGSHPSGETQYF
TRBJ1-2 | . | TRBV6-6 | CASRSDRVIYGYTF
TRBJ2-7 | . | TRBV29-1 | CSVVGESSYEQYF
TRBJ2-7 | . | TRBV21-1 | CASRWQEPYEQYF
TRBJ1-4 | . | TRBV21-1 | CASSKAGGKLFF
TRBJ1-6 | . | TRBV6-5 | CASSYSGNSPLHF
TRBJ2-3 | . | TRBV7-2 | CASSFGLTDTQYF
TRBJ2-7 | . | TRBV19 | CASSPGHLLDEQYF
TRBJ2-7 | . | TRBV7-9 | CASSLANVGEQYF
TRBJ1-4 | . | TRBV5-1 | CASSLYRATNEKLFF
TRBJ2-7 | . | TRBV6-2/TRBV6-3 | CASSYGDSSYEQYF
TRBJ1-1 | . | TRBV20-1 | CSARGAGDTEAFF
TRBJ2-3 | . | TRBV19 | CASSIMDTQYF
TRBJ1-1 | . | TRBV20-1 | CSARSQRTEELSTEAFF
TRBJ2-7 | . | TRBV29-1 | CSVAPDTYEQYF
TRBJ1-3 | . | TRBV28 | CASSPWGIHSGNTIYF
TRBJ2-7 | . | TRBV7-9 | CASSSRGSYEQYF
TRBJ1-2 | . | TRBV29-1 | CSVEDSEHPYGYTF
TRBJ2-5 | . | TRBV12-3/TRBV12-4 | CASSPRLAGGETQYF
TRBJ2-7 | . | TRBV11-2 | CASSSSGNSKEQYF
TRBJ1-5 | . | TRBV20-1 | CSVSPGTGGHQPQHF
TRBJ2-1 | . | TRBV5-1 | CASSGTGTGGAYNEQFF
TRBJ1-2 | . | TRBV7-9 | CASSQSPARAQVYGYTF
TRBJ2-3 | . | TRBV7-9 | CASSGGLDTQYF
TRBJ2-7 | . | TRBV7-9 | CASSDLGQGAWDEQYF
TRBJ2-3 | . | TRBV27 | CASSFSSTDTQYF
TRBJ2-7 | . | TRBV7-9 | CASSLGGPLIAYEQYF
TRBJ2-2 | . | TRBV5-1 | CASSLSGEGTNTGELFF
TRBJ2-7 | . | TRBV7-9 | CASSFRLSYEQYF
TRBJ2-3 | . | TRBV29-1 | CSVGQGGTDTQYF
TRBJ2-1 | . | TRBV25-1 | CASSEGTRSFF
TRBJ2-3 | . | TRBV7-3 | CASSANGGTGTTDTQYF
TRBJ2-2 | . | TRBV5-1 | CASSLAAGMVSEELFF
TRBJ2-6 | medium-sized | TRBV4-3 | CASSQVEQVTAGANVLTF
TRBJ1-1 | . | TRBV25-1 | CASIPKDRDPQANTEAFF
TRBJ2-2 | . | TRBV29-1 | CSVDWGSNTGELFF
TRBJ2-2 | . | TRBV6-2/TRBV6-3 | CASSYGPAGELFF
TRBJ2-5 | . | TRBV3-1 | CASSHESGVTETQYF
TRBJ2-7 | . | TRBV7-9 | CASSPSTVSSYEQYF
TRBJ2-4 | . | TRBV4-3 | CASSQAKASGEVQNIQYF
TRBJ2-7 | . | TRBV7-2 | CASSQGSGYEQYF
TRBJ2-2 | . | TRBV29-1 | CSVGAPNTGELFF
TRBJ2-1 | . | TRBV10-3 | CAIESDPTYNEQFF
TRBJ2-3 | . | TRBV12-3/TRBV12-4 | CASSLSLSTDTQYF
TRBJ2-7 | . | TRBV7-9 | CASSSGDYEQYF
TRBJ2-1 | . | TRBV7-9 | CASNLLAGGNEQFF
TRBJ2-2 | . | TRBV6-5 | CASSYSVTGELFF
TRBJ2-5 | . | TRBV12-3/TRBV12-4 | CASSPYRGRGETQYF
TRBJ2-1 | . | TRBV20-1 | CSARDPVGREDNEQFF